The text below deals with one TCR beta chain. The data originate from a study of blood T cell repertoires in COVID-19. Turning to the study itself: From the United States, Italy and Spain came samples of acute and convalescent COVID-19. Nucleic acid was either cDNA or gDNA, and it came from T cells, B-cell-depleted T cells, or PBMCs.

This table comes from immunoSEQ multiplex PCR, and its TCRdb copy is limited to in-frame clones, with some not included. The table shows tens of thousands of clones, with roughly 89% occurring only once. The trim removed 5 bases at V and 4 bases at J, leaving 5 bases unmatched. CDR3 length equals 15 residues. Germline CDR1 is SGHVS and CDR2 is FNYEAQ. Sequenced material: peripheral blood. The gene calls are TRBV7-6 and TRBJ2-2; 9 bases are a match to TRBD2. This clonotype was sampled from an elderly woman with acute or convalescent COVID-19. The CDR3 spells CASSPSGVGTGELFF. DNA of the CDR3: TGTGCCAGCAGCCCTAGCGGGGTTGGCACCGGGGAGCTGTTTTTT.